Below are 12 T cell receptor beta chains sequenced from a single sample in a study of blood T cell repertoires in COVID-19. This table comes from immunoSEQ multiplex PCR, and its TCRdb copy is limited to in-frame clones, with some not included. The sample shows about 230,000 clones, roughly 84% of them seen only once. Sequenced input: peripheral blood. The receptors stem from a man aged 40-55 years with acute or convalescent COVID-19.

This clone appeared a single time. The chain uses TRBV7-3 and TRBJ2-1, with 9 bases lining up with TRBD2. Germline V CDR1 and CDR2: SGHTA, FQGTGA. Trimming took 6 bases from V and 4 from J; bases not matched to a gene: 7. CDR3 length: 15 residues. The CDR3 loop is CASSLGSGGYNEQFF. DNA of the CDR3: TGTGCCAGCAGTTTGGGTAGCGGGGGATACAATGAGCAGTTCTTC.

The chain recombines TRBV24-1 with TRBJ1-2, with TRBD1 matching over 9 bases. In germline, CDR1 is KGHDR, CDR2 SFDVKD. The trim removed 3 bases at V and 4 bases at J, leaving 5 bases unmatched. This CDR3 contains 15 residues. CDR3 in DNA: TGTGCCACCAGTGATACGGACAGGGGAGGCTATGGCTACACCTTC. Protein sequence: CATSDTDRGGYGYTF.

The chain links TRBV19 to TRBJ2-3; D gene ambiguous. The CDR3 sequence is 14 residues long. The V end lost 5 bases, the J end lost 7 bases, and 16 bases lay between the germline ends. Germline V gene lookup returns CDR1 LNHDA and CDR2 SQIVND (reference sequence). Written as DNA, the CDR3 is TGTGCCAGTAGTCAGCAGGCCGTCTCTAATACGCAGTATTTT. Translated: CASSQQAVSNTQYF.

DNA of the CDR3: TGTGCCAGCAGTCTTATAACAGATACGCAGTATTTT. Translation: CASSLITDTQYF. V gene TRBV7-9 combines with J gene TRBJ2-3; D is ambiguous. The ends were cut back, 6 bases at V and 3 bases at J, with 7 bases in the middle. The germline CDR1 and CDR2 sequences are SEHNR and FQNEAQ (reference sequence). The CDR3 length is 12 residues.

The chain couples TRBV30 to TRBJ1-3, with D perhaps matching TRBD1 (6 bases). This CDR3 is 19 amino acids long. Germline CDR1 GTSNPN, CDR2 SVGIG (reference sequence). The germline V and J ends were trimmed by 0 bases and 2 bases, with 23 bases remaining between them. As DNA, the CDR3 is TGTGCCTGGAGTGTTTTGGCCCCATCGAACAGGGTTGCTGGAAACACCATATATTTT. This gives the protein CAWSVLAPSNRVAGNTIYF.

CDR3 loop: CASSGQGSSYNEQFF. The CDR3 nucleotides read TGTGCCAGCAGCGGTCAGGGGAGCTCCTACAATGAGCAGTTCTTC. The V call is TRBV5-5, the J call TRBJ2-1; TRBD1 might be the D (6 bases). V was pared by 4 bases and J by 0 bases, with 11 bases between. This CDR3 is built from 15 residues. The germline V gene encodes CDR1 SGHKS and CDR2 YYEKEE (reference sequence).

This chain connects TRBV5-1 to TRBJ1-5; the D is unclear. The CDR3 runs 14 residues. V lost 1 base and J 3 bases, leaving 8 bases between the germline ends. Germline CDR1 reads SGHRS; CDR2 reads YFSETQ. The CDR3 here is CASSLTADNQPQHF. CDR3 in DNA: TGCGCCAGCAGCTTGACTGCCGACAATCAGCCCCAGCATTTT.

The chain is built from TRBV30 and TRBJ2-3, with D possibly being TRBD1 (5 bases). Germline V lookup: CDR1 GTSNPN, CDR2 SVGIG (reference sequence). The ends were cut back, 2 bases at V and 7 bases at J, with 10 bases in the middle. This CDR3 has 12 residues. CDR3 sequence: CAWSMDINTQYF. CDR3 nucleotide sequence: TGTGCCTGGAGTATGGACATTAATACGCAGTATTTT.

The CDR3 nucleotides are TGTGCCAGTAGCCTCGGGGGGCGGGGTCAGCCCCAGCATTTT. Its translation is CASSLGGRGQPQHF. The rearrangement links TRBV19 to TRBJ1-5, with D tentatively TRBD1 (6 bases). This CDR3 has 14 amino acids. The ends were cut back, 6 bases at V and 6 bases at J, with 15 bases in the middle. Germline assignment: CDR1 LNHDA and CDR2 SQIVND (reference sequence).

The J gene is TRBJ1-2, the V gene TRBV7-2, with 7 bases fitting TRBD1. CDR1 and CDR2 (germline): SGHTA, FQGNSA. This CDR3 contains 15 residues. Trimming at V came to 3 bases and at J to 2 bases, leaving 6 bases not matched to a gene. CDR3 loop: CASSFWTGLNYGYTF. CDR3 nucleotides: TGTGCCAGCAGCTTCTGGACAGGCTTAAACTATGGCTACACCTTC.

The rearrangement links TRBV5-6 to TRBJ1-2; D uncertain. CDR1 SGHDT and CDR2 YYEEEE come from the germline V gene. CDR3 size: 16 residues. Trimming left V 0 bases short and J 2 bases short, with 14 bases between. CDR3 protein: CASSLGAPEQNYGYTF. DNA for the CDR3: TGTGCCAGCAGCTTGGGGGCACCAGAACAGAACTATGGCTACACCTTC.

CDR3: CASKSEQGNTEAFF. The CDR3 nucleotides read TGTGCCAGCAAATCAGAACAGGGGAACACTGAAGCTTTCTTT. This chain links TRBV6-5 with TRBJ1-1; D is possibly TRBD1 (6 bases). The CDR3 loop spans 14 amino acids. Germline V lookup: CDR1 MNHEY, CDR2 SVGAGI. Trimming cost V 7 bases and J 1 base, with 13 bases left between them.